This T cell receptor (beta chain) was captured by sequencing in a study of blood T cells in healthy people across ages. Every donor gave 9 to 10 milliliters of peripheral blood. The use of a sample-barcoded 5' primer and a J-beta primer mix characterized a second PCR of roughly 6 to 11 cycles. Using its own MiXCR run on the 5' RACE reads, TCRdb lists one record per CDR3 protein. The data show 650,000 to 900,000 distinct CDR3 sequences, 60% to 80% seen once. The germline V gene encodes CDR1 MNHEY and CDR2 SVGAGI. The V gene end was trimmed by 4 bases and the J gene end by 2 bases; junction bases not matched to a gene: 4. The CDR3 totals 15 residues.

The receptor was isolated from a man younger than 40 in good health. Sequenced sample: blood. V is TRBV6-5 and J is TRBJ2-3; 9 nucleotides line up with TRBD1. This chain's CDR3 is CASSLQGAVTDTQYF. CDR3 coding DNA: TGTGCCAGCAGTTTACAGGGGGCCGTCACAGATACGCAGTATTTT.